The 31 T cell receptor beta chains reported below all come from one sample, sequenced in a study of blood T cell repertoires in COVID-19. Clones were read by immunoSEQ multiplex PCR, and TCRdb kept only the in-frame ones, dropping some. The sample consists of 130,000 or so clones, 70% to 85% of them appearing once. Sequencing was carried out using peripheral blood. Receptor source: a woman older than 75 with acute or convalescent COVID-19.

The V and J genes are TRBV18 and TRBJ1-4; D perhaps matches TRBD1 (6 bases). Germline CDR1 and CDR2: KGHSH and LQKENI. V lost 4 bases and J 2 bases, leaving 14 bases between the germline ends. CDR3 length equals 16 residues. CDR3 DNA: TGTGCCAGCTCACGGGGTGTGCAGGGGACTAATGAAAAACTGTTTTTT. Protein product: CASSRGVQGTNEKLFF.

The rearrangement uses TRBV5-1 and TRBJ2-3; 7 positions match TRBD1. This CDR3 comprises 16 residues. V gave up 3 bases and J gave up 6 bases; unmatched junction bases: 13. Germline V gene data show CDR1 as SGHRS and CDR2 as YFSETQ. CDR3 sequence (DNA): TGCGCCAGCAGCTCGGGACAGACGATGATGGGGGATACGCAGTATTTT. Its protein product is CASSSGQTMMGDTQYF.

This chain joins TRBV18 and TRBJ1-1; 9 bases line up with TRBD1. The length of the CDR3 is 17 residues. Losses at the gene ends were 3 bases for V and 5 bases for J; bases not matched to a gene: 13. Per the germline V gene, CDR1 is KGHSH and CDR2 is LQKENI. The CDR3: CASSPLIPGTGSTEAFF. Here the CDR3 DNA reads TGTGCCAGCTCACCTCTAATCCCCGGGACAGGGAGTACTGAAGCTTTCTTT.

This clone has just a few counts. This chain joins TRBV19 and TRBJ1-5, with D hard to call. The germline V gene encodes CDR1 LNHDA and CDR2 SQIVND (reference sequence). The V and J ends lost 5 bases and 2 bases respectively, with 13 bases between them. The CDR3 runs to 15 residues. The CDR3 DNA is TGTGCCAGTAGTGGGAGGGTATATGGCAATCAGCCCCAGCATTTT. Translated, it gives CASSGRVYGNQPQHF.

This clone was found once. This sequence joins TRBV30 and TRBJ1-5; the match to TRBD1 covers 8 bases. Per germline, CDR1 GTSNPN and CDR2 SVGIG (reference sequence). The CDR3 sequence is 13 residues long. Germline trimming cut 2 bases from V and 4 bases from J; bases unmatched to any gene: 1. CDR3 bases: TGTGCCTGGAGTAGGGACAGGAATCAGCCCCAGCATTTT. It codes for CAWSRDRNQPQHF.

The chain has TRBV7-3 and TRBJ1-1; no clear D gene. Germline CDR1 SGHTA, CDR2 FQGTGA. The CDR3 covers 12 residues. Trimming left V 2 bases short and J 7 bases short, with 8 bases between. CDR3: CASSLDRGEAFF. The DNA for the CDR3 is TGTGCCAGCAGCTTAGATCGGGGTGAAGCTTTCTTT.

This clone was recorded once. The CDR3 coding sequence is TGTGCCAGCAGCTTGAATAGAGGGGGCTATTGGACCGGGGAGCTGTTTTTT. Translation gives CASSLNRGGYWTGELFF. The chain recombines TRBV5-8 with TRBJ2-2, with 7 bases lining up with TRBD1. The CDR3 is made up of 17 amino acids. The ends lost 1 base at V and 5 bases at J; junction bases unmatched: 11. In germline, CDR1 is SGHTS, CDR2 YDEGEE.

There are a few counts of this clone. This chain joins TRBV27 and TRBJ1-5, with a possible D match to TRBD1 (6 bases). The CDR3 spans 15 residues. Germline CDR1 is MNHEY and CDR2 is SMNVEV (reference sequence). With 2 bases removed from V and 0 bases from J, the gap between germline ends came to 8 bases. The CDR3 region is CASSLQGYSNQPQHF. For the CDR3, the DNA is TGTGCCAGCAGTTTACAGGGGTATAGCAATCAGCCCCAGCATTTT.

This clone was seen a handful of times. The chain joins TRBV19 to TRBJ1-5; D not certain. Germline V gene sequence: CDR1 LNHDA, CDR2 SQIVND (reference sequence). The length of the CDR3 is 14 residues. V lost 5 bases and J 9 bases, leaving 17 bases between the germline ends. The CDR3 DNA sequence: TGTGCCAGTAGTGCCTCAGGCGGGGATTGGCCCCAGCATTTT. As protein: CASSASGGDWPQHF.

V and J are TRBV27 and TRBJ2-3; 9 bases are shared with TRBD2. Per germline, CDR1 MNHEY and CDR2 SMNVEV (reference sequence). CDR3 length: 17 amino acids. With 5 bases clipped from V and 0 bases from J, the junction kept 9 bases outside the gene matches. The CDR3 nucleotides are TGTGCCAGCAGTAACCGTCTAGCGGGGCCAAGCACAGATACGCAGTATTTT. Translation: CASSNRLAGPSTDTQYF.

V and J are TRBV10-3 and TRBJ1-2; TRBD1 agrees at 9 bases. Germline values: CDR1 ENHRY, CDR2 SYGVKD. J gave up 6 bases and V 3 bases, and 11 bases lay outside the gene matches. The CDR3 covers 16 residues. CDR3 bases: TGTGCCATCAGTGAAGGTTTGTGGGGGACAGGGAATGGCTACACCTTC. As protein: CAISEGLWGTGNGYTF.

V usage is TRBV27 and J usage is TRBJ2-7, with D tentatively TRBD2 (5 bases). Germline V CDR1 and CDR2: MNHEY, SMNVEV (reference sequence). V dropped 5 bases and J dropped 7 bases, with 18 bases sitting between them. The CDR3 length is 14 residues. In DNA, the CDR3 is TGTGCCAGCAGTCTCACACGATATTCGGGGGAGCAGTACTTC. This codes for CASSLTRYSGEQYF.

The chain joins TRBV7-9 to TRBJ1-1, with 7 bases lining up with TRBD1. The CDR3 loop spans 14 amino acids. The ends lost 5 bases at V and 1 base at J; junction bases unmatched: 4. The germline V gene has CDR1 SEHNR and CDR2 FQNEAQ (reference sequence). The CDR3 reads CASSPQGPNTEAFF. CDR3 DNA sequence: TGTGCCAGCAGCCCACAGGGGCCGAACACTGAAGCTTTCTTT.

This sequence joins TRBV10-2 and TRBJ1-5, with D uncertain. The CDR3 sequence is 14 residues long. Germline lookup yields CDR1 WSHSY and CDR2 SAAADI. Trimming took off 5 bases at V and 1 base at J, with 9 bases between the two ends. The CDR3 nucleotides read TGCGCCAGCAGTCCGAGCGGGAGCAATCAGCCCCAGCATTTT. Its translation is CASSPSGSNQPQHF.

The chain joins TRBV3-1 (or the pseudogene TRBV3-2) to TRBJ1-2; 9 bases line up with TRBD1. CDR1 and CDR2 from the germline V gene are LGHDT and YNNKEL (reference sequence). This CDR3 has 15 amino acids. V trimming: 3 bases; J trimming: 3 bases; junction bases outside the gene matches: 5. The CDR3 coding sequence is TGTGCCAGCAGCCAGTGGACAGGGGATCACTATGGCTACACCTTC. It encodes CASSQWTGDHYGYTF.

The V call is TRBV2, the J call TRBJ1-2; perhaps TRBD1 as D (5 bases). The germline V gene has CDR1 SNHLY and CDR2 FYNNEI. This CDR3 spans 14 amino acids. With 6 bases removed from V and 5 bases from J, the gap between germline ends came to 16 bases. For the CDR3, the DNA is TGTGCCAGCAGACGGGGGATCAGCTTGTATGGCTACACCTTC. Translating it yields CASRRGISLYGYTF.

This clone has just one count. The J gene is TRBJ2-3, the V gene TRBV7-2; 10 bases are shared with TRBD1. J lost 5 bases, V lost 2 bases, and 13 bases had no gene match. Looked up from germline, CDR1 is SGHTA and CDR2 is FQGNSA. CDR3 length: 18 residues. CDR3 sequence (DNA): TGTGCCAGCAGCTTAAGGGGCCCGGGACAGGGGTCGAGAGATACGCAGTATTTT. This sequence encodes CASSLRGPGQGSRDTQYF.

This clone was recorded only once. The chain couples TRBV5-4 to TRBJ2-7; TRBD2 matches at 8 bases. Losses at the gene ends were 1 base for V and 0 bases for J; bases not matched to a gene: 3. CDR1 SGHNT and CDR2 YYREEE come from the germline V gene (reference sequence). The CDR3 totals 15 residues. In DNA, the CDR3 is TGTGCCAGCAGCTTGAGAGCGGGGGCCTCCTACGAGCAGTACTTC. It codes for CASSLRAGASYEQYF.

The rearrangement uses TRBV5-6 and TRBJ1-2; 8 positions match TRBD1. This CDR3 spans 15 amino acids. Germline values: CDR1 SGHDT, CDR2 YYEEEE. Losses at the gene ends were 4 bases for V and 4 bases for J; bases not matched to a gene: 9. The CDR3 region has the DNA TGTGCCAGCAGCCAGAACAGGGGGTTAACCTATGGCTACACCTTC. It codes for CASSQNRGLTYGYTF.

The table lists this clone with a few counts. The CDR3 protein is CAWSVGPHQPQHF. DNA of the CDR3: TGTGCCTGGAGTGTGGGGCCGCATCAGCCCCAGCATTTT. The V call is TRBV30, the J call TRBJ1-5; TRBD1 might be the D (5 bases). Germline CDR1 and CDR2: GTSNPN and SVGIG (reference sequence). With 0 bases removed from V and 5 bases from J, the gap between germline ends came to 8 bases. This CDR3 is built from 13 residues.

The chain recombines TRBV7-2 with TRBJ1-5, with D perhaps matching TRBD1 (6 bases). The CDR3 consists of 18 residues. Germline CDR1 SGHTA, CDR2 FQGNSA. Trimming removed 2 bases at V and 0 bases at J, with 17 bases between. Here the CDR3 DNA reads TGTGCCAGCAGCTTATACACGTGGACAGCTAATAGCAATCAGCCCCAGCATTTT. This sequence encodes CASSLYTWTANSNQPQHF.

CDR3 region: CASSQGQGANQETQYF. DNA for the CDR3: TGTGCCAGCAGCCAAGGCCAAGGGGCAAATCAGGAGACCCAGTACTTC. The chain links TRBV3-1 (or the pseudogene TRBV3-2) to TRBJ2-5; a weak D match, TRBD1 (5 bases). V was clipped by 1 base and J by 5 bases, with 17 bases between them. The CDR3 consists of 16 residues. The germline CDR1 and CDR2 sequences are LGHDT and YNNKEL (reference sequence).

The chain combines TRBV19 with TRBJ1-1; D may be TRBD1 (6 bases). Deletions cut 2 bases from V and 1 base from J, with 23 bases between. Germline V gene data show CDR1 as LNHDA and CDR2 as SQIVND (reference sequence). CDR3 length: 19 amino acids. The CDR3 nucleotides read TGTGCCAGTAGTATAATCGGTAGACAGGTAACAGACTCGAACACTGAAGCTTTCTTT. Translated, it gives CASSIIGRQVTDSNTEAFF. Looking up the rest from reference TRBV19 and TRBJ1-1 gives the full variable domain: DGGITQSPKYLFRKEGQNVTLSCEQNLNHDAMYWYRQDPGQGLRLIYYSQIVNDFQKGDIAEGYSVSREKKESFPLTVTSAQKNPTAFYLCASSIIGRQVTDSNTEAFFGQGTRLTVV.

This clone has only a few counts. The V and J genes are TRBV10-3 and TRBJ1-6; D not certain. Germline V lookup: CDR1 ENHRY, CDR2 SYGVKD. The CDR3 is 15 amino acids. The V gene lost 7 bases and the J gene lost 5 bases, with 15 bases spanning the gap. CDR3 sequence reads: CAIKARWGDNSPLHF. CDR3 coding DNA: TGTGCCATCAAGGCCCGATGGGGAGATAATTCACCCCTCCACTTT.

The chain couples TRBV11-2 to TRBJ2-7; 7 nucleotides agree with TRBD1. V lost 4 bases to trimming and J lost 3 bases; unmatched junction nucleotides: 9. This CDR3 has 15 amino acids. Germline V gene data show CDR1 as SGHAT and CDR2 as FQNNGV. In DNA, the CDR3 is TGTGCCAGCAGCTATAACCAGGGACAGTACTACGAGCAGTACTTC. Protein product: CASSYNQGQYYEQYF.

The chain recombines TRBV14 with TRBJ2-1; maybe TRBD1 (6 bases). Germline CDR1 and CDR2: SGHDN and FVKESK. Trimming left V 1 base short and J 7 bases short, with 8 bases between. The CDR3 contains 13 residues. The CDR3 sequence: CASSQVRGNEQFF. CDR3 DNA: TGTGCCAGCAGCCAAGTCAGGGGAAATGAGCAGTTCTTC.

The chain employs TRBV10-3 and TRBJ1-3; D call uncertain. Germline lookup yields CDR1 ENHRY and CDR2 SYGVKD. V lost 2 bases and J 0 bases, leaving 11 bases between the germline ends. The CDR3 has 16 amino acids. Here the CDR3 DNA reads TGTGCCATCAGTGAGGGCCCGGGGAGCTCTGGAAACACCATATATTTT. It yields the protein CAISEGPGSSGNTIYF.

The chain employs TRBV4-1 and TRBJ2-1; the D gene is possibly TRBD2 (6 bases). CDR3 length: 15 amino acids. The germline CDR1 and CDR2 sequences are MGHRA and YSYEKL. The V end was cut by 3 bases, the J end by 7 bases, with 16 bases between. The CDR3 loop reads CASSHSGLPGNEQFF. DNA for the CDR3: TGCGCCAGCAGCCATAGCGGCCTACCTGGGAATGAGCAGTTCTTC.

This clone appeared a single time. The genes are TRBV9 and TRBJ2-1; tentatively, D is TRBD2 (5 bases). The germline CDR1 and CDR2 sequences are SGDLS and YYNGEE. The length of the CDR3 is 14 residues. V lost 1 base and J lost 8, with 13 bases in between. CDR3 nucleotides: TGTGCCAGCAGCGTATTTTCTAGCATGGATGAGCAGTTCTTC. Protein product: CASSVFSSMDEQFF.

This chain links TRBV2 with TRBJ1-2; 12 bases map to TRBD1. CDR3 size: 17 residues. The J segment lost 4 bases and the V segment lost 4 bases, leaving 10 bases of the junction unmatched. From germline, CDR1 is SNHLY and CDR2 FYNNEI. The CDR3 bases are TGTGCCAGCAGTGCCACCCTCTCGGGACAGGGGGCCTATGGCTACACCTTC. Amino acids: CASSATLSGQGAYGYTF.

A few counts support this clone. V gene TRBV20-1 combines with J gene TRBJ2-5; D unclear. Germline loops: CDR1 DFQATT, CDR2 SNEGSKA (reference sequence). This CDR3 is built from 11 residues. Between the trimmed V and J ends, which lost 1 base and 5 bases, there was a span of 5 bases. The CDR3 is CSARGEETQYF. The CDR3 coding sequence is TGCAGTGCTAGAGGAGAGGAGACCCAGTACTTC.